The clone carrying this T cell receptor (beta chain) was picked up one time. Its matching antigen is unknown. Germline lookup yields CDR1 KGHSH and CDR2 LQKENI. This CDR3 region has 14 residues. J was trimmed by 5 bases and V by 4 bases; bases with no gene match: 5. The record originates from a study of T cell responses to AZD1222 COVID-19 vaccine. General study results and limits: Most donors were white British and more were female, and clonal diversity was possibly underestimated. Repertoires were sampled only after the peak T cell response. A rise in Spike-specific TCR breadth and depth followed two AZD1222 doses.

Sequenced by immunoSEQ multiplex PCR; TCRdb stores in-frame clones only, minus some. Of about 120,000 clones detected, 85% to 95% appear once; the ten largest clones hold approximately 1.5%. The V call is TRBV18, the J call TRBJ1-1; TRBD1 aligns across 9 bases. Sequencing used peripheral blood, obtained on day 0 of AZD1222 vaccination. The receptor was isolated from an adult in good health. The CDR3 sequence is CASSLGTGRTEAFF. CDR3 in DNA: TGTGCCAGCTCACTAGGGACAGGGAGAACTGAAGCTTTCTTT.